The 10 T cell receptor beta chains in this list originate from one sample, sequenced in a study of T cell responses to AZD1222 COVID-19 vaccine. Produced via immunoSEQ multiplex PCR; TCRdb's table is partial and in-frame only. The sample contains roughly 160,000 clones, just over 90% of which appear only once. The specimen comprised peripheral blood, sampled on day 0 of AZD1222 vaccination. All receptors derive from an adult in good health.

The chain employs TRBV6-5 and TRBJ1-2; D not resolved. The V and J ends lost 11 bases and 0 bases respectively, with 16 bases between them. This CDR3 contains 14 residues. Looked up from germline, CDR1 is MNHEY and CDR2 is SVGAGI. The DNA for the CDR3 is TGTGCCGGCACGATCGACACGACTAACTATGGCTACACCTTC. Translation gives CAGTIDTTNYGYTF.

The DNA of the CDR3 is TGCGCCAGCAGCCAAGGTACAGCCGTAAACACTGAAGCTTTCTTT. This encodes CASSQGTAVNTEAFF. The rearrangement joins TRBV4-1 to TRBJ1-1; D is unclear. V was pared by 1 base and J by 2 bases, with 11 bases between. The CDR3 has 15 amino acids. CDR1 and CDR2 from the germline V gene are MGHRA and YSYEKL.

This chain joins TRBV12-3 or TRBV12-4 and TRBJ2-3; no definite D call. Trimming removed 6 bases at V and 3 bases at J, with 7 bases between. The CDR3 runs 12 residues. CDR3: CASSHQTDTQYF. In DNA, the CDR3 is TGTGCCAGCAGCCATCAGACAGATACGCAGTATTTT.

The CDR3 reads CASSQDGAGGRDNEQFF. As DNA, the CDR3 is TGTGCCAGCAGCCAAGATGGGGCAGGGGGTCGGGACAATGAGCAGTTCTTC. V gene TRBV4-2 combines with J gene TRBJ2-1; 7 positions match TRBD1. The length of the CDR3 is 17 residues. Unmatched junction bases numbered 10, after V lost 0 bases and J lost 5 bases. Germline V gene sequence: CDR1 LGHNA, CDR2 YNFKEQ.

V gene TRBV11-2 combines with J gene TRBJ1-2; no clear D gene. CDR1 and CDR2 (germline): SGHAT, FQNNGV. The CDR3 contains 14 residues. Trimming stripped 6 bases from V and 0 bases from J, with 11 bases between. The CDR3 is CASRPPAANYGYTF. CDR3 nucleotide sequence: TGTGCCAGCAGGCCTCCAGCAGCTAACTATGGCTACACCTTC. Combining the CDR3 with reference TRBV11-2 and TRBJ1-2 gives the whole variable domain EAGVAQSPRYKIIEKRQSVAFWCNPISGHATLYWYQQILGQGPKLLIQFQNNGVVDDSQLPKDRFSAERLKGVDSTLKIQPAKLEDSAVYLCASRPPAANYGYTFGSGTRLTVV.

The V call is TRBV18, the J call TRBJ2-1, with D perhaps matching TRBD1 (5 bases). CDR1 KGHSH and CDR2 LQKENI come from the germline V gene. The CDR3 totals 15 residues. Trimming took off 3 bases at V and 0 bases at J, with 9 bases between the two ends. This chain's CDR3 is CASSPRVSSYNEQFF. CDR3 DNA sequence: TGTGCCAGCTCACCCAGGGTCTCCTCCTACAATGAGCAGTTCTTC.

V gene TRBV5-1 combines with J gene TRBJ2-5; 12 nucleotides align to TRBD2. Germline values: CDR1 SGHRS, CDR2 YFSETQ. The CDR3 loop spans 19 amino acids. J lost 4 bases, V lost 0 bases, and 13 bases had no gene match. CDR3 sequence reads: CASSLEPGTSGLRTETQYF. The CDR3 DNA reads as TGCGCCAGCAGCTTGGAGCCCGGGACTAGCGGGCTTAGGACAGAGACCCAGTACTTC.

This rearrangement joins TRBV6-8 to TRBJ1-3, with D perhaps TRBD1 (6 bases). Germline assignment: CDR1 MNHGY and CDR2 SAAAGT. CDR3 length: 17 amino acids. V dropped 5 bases and J dropped 0 bases, with 17 bases sitting between them. The CDR3 coding sequence is TGTGCCAGCAGTCGGACCGAGGGACACCTCTCTGGAAACACCATATATTTT. The encoded protein is CASSRTEGHLSGNTIYF.

The gene calls are TRBV27 and TRBJ2-1; 10 positions match TRBD2. The germline V gene has CDR1 MNHEY and CDR2 SMNVEV (reference sequence). Germline trimming cut 10 bases from V and 2 bases from J; bases unmatched to any gene: 2. This CDR3 has 13 amino acids. CDR3 loop: CATSGGAYNEQFF. The CDR3 nucleotides read TGTGCCACCAGCGGGGGGGCCTACAATGAGCAGTTCTTC.

The rearrangement joins TRBV6-5 to TRBJ1-2, with D possibly matching TRBD1 (5 bases). The germline CDR1 and CDR2 sequences are MNHEY and SVGAGI. This CDR3 region has 14 residues. The V gene lost 6 bases and the J gene lost 5 bases, with 16 bases spanning the gap. The CDR3 is CASRRSAGEYGYTF. Written as DNA, the CDR3 is TGTGCCAGCAGACGCTCGGCGGGGGAATATGGCTACACCTTC.